This T cell receptor (beta chain) comes out of a study of T cell responses to AZD1222 COVID-19 vaccine. V was trimmed by 5 bases and J by 2 bases, leaving 13 bases between them. The germline V gene has CDR1 KGHSH and CDR2 LQKENI. The CDR3 is made up of 15 amino acids. The method was immunoSEQ multiplex PCR; TCRdb's version includes in-frame clones alone and lacks a portion of them. The sample holds 150,000 or so clones, 85% to 95% seen once. In regard to this clone: Its antigen is unknown.

Findings and limits, study-wide: White British people made up most donors, females outnumbered males, and clonal diversity was possibly underestimated. Breadth and depth of Spike-specific TCRs rose after two AZD1222 doses. Regions 160-218 and 743-854 held dominance among vaccine-associated CD4 TCRs, which spanned spike.

The sequenced sample was peripheral blood, obtained on day 0 of AZD1222 vaccination. This sequence was found in an adult in good health. The chain joins TRBV18 to TRBJ1-3; TRBD1 is a possible D gene (6 bases). CDR3 DNA: TGTGCCAGCTCATCAGGACAGAAAACTGGAAACACCATATATTTT. This encodes CASSSGQKTGNTIYF.